The T cell receptor (beta chain) under discussion was sequenced for a study of shared clonotypes between healthy human individuals. Study at large: With ages of 18 to 49, the donors were two women and a few men.

This CDR3 has 15 residues. The V gene's germline CDR1 is MNHEY and CDR2 SVGAGI. V lost 4 bases, J lost 1 base, and 10 bases lay in between. Generated by immunoSEQ multiplex PCR, the TCRdb table keeps only in-frame clones and is missing some. The sample lists about 680,000 clones, just over 90% seen once, with about a quarter in the top ten. CD45RO-negative, CCR7-selected cells formed the naive CD8 fraction, which excluded terminally differentiated effector memory CD45RA+ cells. This rearrangement joins TRBV6-5 to TRBJ2-2; no reliable D call. The sequence was collected from a man aged 25-45 years in good health. The sequenced sample was naive CD8+ T cells sorted from blood. The CDR3 loop is CASSSVGLNTGELFF. The CDR3 DNA reads as TGTGCCAGCAGTTCTGTGGGCCTGAACACCGGGGAGCTGTTTTTT.